Listed below are T cell receptor beta chains from one sample, sequenced in a study of T cell clones after liver transplantation. The assay was immunoSEQ multiplex PCR, and TCRdb's table has in-frame clones only and misses some. The table lists about 78,000 clones, about four fifths of them singletons. The source was CD4+ T cells from blood, collected before liver transplant. The source of these receptors is a human donor who received a liver transplant. Each CDR3 is given with its conserved first and last residue. A D gene is named only where the DNA matches it firmly. Rows may omit the clone size; those that give it use once, few, many or a size class.

j_call | v_call | clone_size | d_call | cdr3_length | cdr3_aa | cdr3_nt
TRBJ2-1 | TRBV7-2 | NA | NA | 15 | CASSLHRARQGEQFF | TGTGCCAGCAGCTTACATAGGGCTAGGCAAGGTGAGCAGTTCTTC
TRBJ2-1 | TRBV5-1 | NA | NA | 15 | CASSWDISSYNEQFF | TGCGCCAGCAGCTGGGACATAAGCTCCTACAATGAGCAGTTCTTC
TRBJ1-5 | TRBV2 | NA | NA | 14 | CASSEAATAQPQHF | TGTGCCAGCAGTGAAGCGGCGACAGCCCAGCCCCAGCATTTT
TRBJ1-2 | TRBV28 | NA | TRBD1 | 16 | CASSSGGRTGLGGYTF | TGTGCCAGCAGTTCTGGGGGCCGGACAGGGTTAGGTGGCTACACCTTC
TRBJ2-7 | TRBV6-7 | NA | TRBD2 | 18 | CASSYQRTSGYPSYEQYF | TGTGCCAGCAGTTATCAGAGGACTAGCGGATACCCATCCTACGAGCAGTACTTC
TRBJ2-6 | TRBV5-1 | NA | TRBD1 | 19 | CASSLGDRGYDSGANVLTF | TGCGCCAGCAGCTTAGGGGACAGGGGGTACGACTCTGGGGCCAACGTCCTGACTTTC
TRBJ2-7 | TRBV7-2 | few | TRBD1 | 12 | CATGTGPYEQYF | TGTGCCACCGGGACAGGGCCCTACGAGCAGTACTTC
TRBJ2-3 | TRBV10-2 | once | NA | 20 | CASNNPFWIANHLSTDTQYF | TGCGCCAGCAACAACCCCTTCTGGATAGCGAACCACCTCAGCACAGATACGCAGTATTTT
TRBJ1-1 | TRBV29-1 | NA | NA | 13 | CSVEEQQDTEAFF | TGCAGCGTTGAAGAGCAGCAGGACACTGAAGCTTTCTTT
TRBJ2-6 | TRBV28 | NA | NA | 13 | CASLPGGANVLTF | TGTGCCAGCCTCCCGGGGGGGGCCAACGTCCTGACTTTC
TRBJ2-2 | TRBV18 | once | NA | 15 | CASSPRDLNTGELFF | TGTGCCAGCTCACCCCGGGACTTAAACACCGGGGAGCTGTTTTTT
TRBJ1-1 | TRBV5-4 | NA | NA | 16 | CASSLGTGPAGTEAFF | TGTGCCAGCAGCTTGGGGACCGGACCGGCGGGCACTGAAGCTTTCTTT
TRBJ1-5 | TRBV10-3 | NA | TRBD1 | 14 | CAISEAGDSQPQHF | TGTGCCATCAGTGAGGCGGGGGACAGTCAGCCCCAGCATTTT
TRBJ2-3 | TRBV5-4 | NA | NA | 15 | CASSFQRPSTDTQYF | TGTGCCAGCAGCTTTCAGCGGCCTAGCACAGATACGCAGTATTTT
TRBJ2-2 | TRBV10-2 | NA | TRBD2 | 15 | CASTLAGVVSGELFF | TGCGCCAGCACTCTAGCGGGAGTGGTCTCCGGGGAGCTGTTTTTT
TRBJ2-5 | TRBV18 | NA | NA | 14 | CASSPPSDQETQYF | TGTGCCAGCTCACCACCCTCAGACCAAGAGACCCAGTACTTC
TRBJ2-3 | TRBV5-6 | NA | TRBD2 | 17 | CASKRTSGRAQTDTQYF | TGTGCCAGCAAGAGGACCAGCGGGAGGGCACAGACAGATACGCAGTATTTT
TRBJ1-2 | TRBV6-4 | NA | TRBD1 | 15 | CASSVTGAPIYGYTF | TGTGCCAGCAGTGTTACAGGGGCCCCAATCTATGGCTACACCTTC
TRBJ2-7 | TRBV6-5 | NA | TRBD1 | 14 | CASSFDRGPYEQYF | TGTGCCAGCAGTTTTGACAGGGGCCCCTACGAGCAGTACTTC
TRBJ2-2 | TRBV11-3 | NA | TRBD1 | 15 | CASSARTGAGGELFF | TGTGCCAGCAGCGCCAGGACAGGGGCGGGCGGGGAGCTGTTTTTT
TRBJ2-2 | TRBV11-2 | NA | NA | 16 | CASSFSRFGGPGELFF | TGTGCCAGCAGCTTCTCCCGCTTTGGCGGGCCCGGGGAGCTGTTTTTT
TRBJ2-1 | TRBV19 | NA | NA | 15 | CASSMGRGASNEQFF | TGTGCCAGTAGTATGGGGAGGGGGGCGAGCAATGAGCAGTTCTTC
TRBJ1-3 | TRBV5-1 | NA | TRBD1 | 14 | CASSHGQGGNTIYF | TGCGCCAGCAGCCATGGACAGGGTGGAAACACCATATATTTT
TRBJ2-7 | TRBV28 | NA | TRBD2 | 16 | CASSPRGSGRAYEQYF | TGTGCCAGCAGTCCTCGGGGTAGCGGGAGGGCCTACGAGCAGTACTTC
TRBJ2-7 | TRBV18 | NA | TRBD1 | 18 | CASSPRQGAEGLSYEQYF | TGTGCCAGCTCACCAAGACAGGGGGCGGAGGGTTTAAGCTACGAGCAGTACTTC
TRBJ1-2 | TRBV4-3 | NA | NA | 15 | CASSSRQPNRYGYTF | TGCGCCAGCAGCTCCCGACAGCCTAACCGCTATGGCTACACCTTC